These 11 T cell receptor beta chains were sequenced from one sample in a study of CD8 T cells in ankylosing spondylitis (dated by TCRdb to about 2017). Libraries were built with 5' RACE. The instrument was an Illumina HiSeq 2500. Through fastp at Q25 and MiXCR, TCRdb rebuilt clones from the public reads, retaining in-frame beta chains. When rows share a CDR3 protein, they turn into one entry using the most common DNA and genes. The sample table contains approximately 520,000 distinct CDR3 sequences; only one count was recorded for less than 6% of them. The ten largest account for under 4.5% of the sample. Antigens for these TCRs are unknown. The investigation overall reported the following: Blood from ankylosing spondylitis patients appeared to be characterized by a TCR beta motif composed of eight highly homologous amino acid variants.

The sequenced sample was blood, either unsorted or a sorted T cell fraction (not recorded which). The receptors shown here come from a male donor with ankylosing spondylitis.

This chain links TRBV11-2 with TRBJ2-5, with 8 bases that match TRBD2. The germline gives CDR1 SGHAT, CDR2 FQNNGV. The CDR3 has 16 residues. J lost 1 base, V lost 5 bases, and 9 bases had no gene match. CDR3 DNA sequence: TGTGCCAGCAGCCTATTTAGCGGGGATAGCCAAGAGACCCAGTACTTC. Translation: CASSLFSGDSQETQYF.

This clonotype occurred many times. The chain recombines TRBV10-3 with TRBJ1-2; D is undetermined. The V end was cut by 0 bases, the J end by 0 bases, with 14 bases between. Germline CDR1 reads ENHRY; CDR2 reads SYGVKD. The CDR3 contains 17 residues. The CDR3 is CAISESWLPRSNYGYTF. Written as DNA, the CDR3 is TGTGCCATCAGTGAGTCATGGCTACCACGGTCTAACTATGGCTACACCTTC.

This clonotype was recorded many times. The chain is built from TRBV5-1 and TRBJ2-5; D tentatively fits TRBD1 or TRBD2 (5 bases each). The germline V and J ends were trimmed by 1 base and 1 base, with 29 bases remaining between them. This CDR3 has 21 residues. CDR1 is SGHRS, CDR2 YFSETQ, per germline. CDR3 region: CASSLRTGRGGTIKIQETQYF. CDR3 coding DNA: TGCGCCAGCAGCTTGCGTACAGGTCGAGGAGGTACCATCAAAATCCAAGAGACCCAGTACTTC.

This clonotype was seen at least ten times. The gene calls are TRBV5-5 and TRBJ1-1; 7 bases are a match to TRBD1. The CDR3 totals 14 residues. Germline V gene data show CDR1 as SGHKS and CDR2 as YYEKEE (reference sequence). V dropped 1 base and J dropped 9; count of bases not matched to a gene: 9. CDR3 DNA sequence: TGTGCCAGCAGCTTGTCGGCGGCGGACAGGAAAGCTTTCTTT. The encoded protein is CASSLSAADRKAFF.

The J gene is TRBJ2-7, the V gene TRBV5-6; perhaps TRBD2 as D (6 bases). The length of the CDR3 is 15 residues. V lost 6 bases and J lost 3, with 19 bases in between. Germline assignment: CDR1 SGHDT and CDR2 YYEEEE. The CDR3 loop is CASTLLGGENYEQYF. As DNA, the CDR3 is TGTGCCAGCACTCTACTTGGCGGGGAAAACTACGAGCAGTACTTC.

This clonotype was seen more than once but under ten times. The chain recombines TRBV4-2 with TRBJ2-7; D remains unclear. The germline V gene has CDR1 LGHNA and CDR2 YNFKEQ. The CDR3 is 15 residues long. V lost 5 bases and J lost 4, with 18 bases in between. The CDR3 is CASSFRYDPEYEQYF. As DNA, the CDR3 is TGTGCCAGCAGCTTTCGGTACGACCCCGAATACGAGCAGTACTTC.

This clonotype was observed at least ten times. The V call is TRBV11-2, the J call TRBJ2-4; unclear D gene. This CDR3 is built from 14 residues. Germline loops: CDR1 SGHAT, CDR2 FQNNGV. V was clipped by 4 bases and J by 0 bases, with 7 bases between them. In DNA, the CDR3 is TGTGCCAGCAGCTCTCGGCTAGCCAAAAACATTCAGTACTTC. Its translation: CASSSRLAKNIQYF.

This clonotype was seen repeatedly, ten times or more. The CDR3 DNA sequence: TGTGCCAGCAGCCCCCGAGCGGGTGGGACAGTCACCGGGGAGCTGTTTTTT. It is translated as CASSPRAGGTVTGELFF. The rearrangement links TRBV9 to TRBJ2-2; tentatively, D is TRBD1 (7 bases). The length of the CDR3 is 17 residues. CDR1 is SGDLS, CDR2 YYNGEE, per germline. The V and J ends lost 4 bases and 4 bases respectively, with 20 bases between them. Filled out from reference TRBV9 and TRBJ2-2, the complete variable domain reads DSGVTQTPKHLITATGQRVTLRCSPRSGDLSVYWYQQSLDQGLQFLIQYYNGEERAKGNILERFSAQQFPDLHSELNLSSLELGDSALYFCASSPRAGGTVTGELFFGEGSRLTVL.

This clonotype was recorded many times. V gene TRBV28 combines with J gene TRBJ2-7; a weak D match, TRBD1 (5 bases). V lost 5 bases to trimming and J lost 7 bases, with 15 bases between them. In germline, CDR1 is MDHEN, CDR2 SYDVKM. This CDR3 has 13 residues. The chain's CDR3 is CASSGIGAREQYF. CDR3 DNA sequence: TGTGCCAGCAGTGGAATAGGGGCGAGAGAGCAGTACTTC.

The gene calls are TRBV7-9 and TRBJ2-3, with D unclear. The V and J ends lost 3 bases and 0 bases respectively, with 16 bases between them. The CDR3 runs 17 residues. Germline assignment: CDR1 SEHNR and CDR2 FQNEAQ (reference sequence). The CDR3 DNA sequence: TGTGCCAGCAGCTTGGGGATCAGGAAGTCGAGCACAGATACGCAGTATTTT. Translation gives CASSLGIRKSSTDTQYF.

This clonotype was counted at least ten times. The chain uses TRBV10-3 and TRBJ2-1, with D unresolved. From germline, CDR1 is ENHRY and CDR2 SYGVKD. This CDR3 has 16 residues. Deletions cut 10 bases from V and 0 bases from J, with 19 bases between. The DNA for the CDR3 is TGTGCCACCGCCCGGGCCCCAAGCGCCTCCTACAATGAGCAGTTCTTC. This translates into CATARAPSASYNEQFF.